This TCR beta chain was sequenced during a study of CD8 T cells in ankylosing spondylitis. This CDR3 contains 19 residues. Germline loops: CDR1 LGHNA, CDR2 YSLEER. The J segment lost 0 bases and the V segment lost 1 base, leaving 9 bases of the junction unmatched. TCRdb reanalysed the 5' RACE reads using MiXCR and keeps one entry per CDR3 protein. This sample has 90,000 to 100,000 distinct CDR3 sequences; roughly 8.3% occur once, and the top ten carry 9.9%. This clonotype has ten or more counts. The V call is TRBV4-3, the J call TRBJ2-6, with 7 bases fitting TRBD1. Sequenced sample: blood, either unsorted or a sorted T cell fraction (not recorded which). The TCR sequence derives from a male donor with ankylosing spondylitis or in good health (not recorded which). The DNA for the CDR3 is TGCGCCAGCAGCCAAGCGGCAGGGGGTATTCTCTCTGGGGCCAACGTCCTGACTTTC. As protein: CASSQAAGGILSGANVLTF.